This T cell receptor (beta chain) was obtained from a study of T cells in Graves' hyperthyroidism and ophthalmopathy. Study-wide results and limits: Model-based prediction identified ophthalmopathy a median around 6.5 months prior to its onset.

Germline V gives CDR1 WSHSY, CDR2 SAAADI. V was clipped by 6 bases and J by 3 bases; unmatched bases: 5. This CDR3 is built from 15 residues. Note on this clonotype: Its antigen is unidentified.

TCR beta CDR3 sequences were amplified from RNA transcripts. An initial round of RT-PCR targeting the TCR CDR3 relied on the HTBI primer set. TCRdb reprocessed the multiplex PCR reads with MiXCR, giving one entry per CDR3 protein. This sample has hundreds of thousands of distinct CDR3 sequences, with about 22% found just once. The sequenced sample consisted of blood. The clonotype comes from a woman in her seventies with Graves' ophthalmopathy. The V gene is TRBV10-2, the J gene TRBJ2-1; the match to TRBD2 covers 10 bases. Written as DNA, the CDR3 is TGCGCCAGCAGGCTAGCGGGGGACATCTACAATGAGCAGTTCTTC. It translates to CASRLAGDIYNEQFF.